This T cell receptor (beta chain) came from a study of blood T cell repertoires in COVID-19. Overall study: Acute and convalescent COVID-19 samples came from the United States, Italy and Spain. PBMCs, B-cell-depleted T cells, or T cells provided the cDNA or gDNA that made up the material.

Participant age was roughly 18 to 90 years, and participants resided in about two dozen US areas. Per the study methods: The authors estimated nucleated cell counts from reference gene primer amplification. Libraries were prepared by immunoSEQ multiplex PCR; TCRdb keeps only in-frame clonotypes and omits some of them. The DNA gave D and trimming, while V, J and clone size come from that table. This sample yields roughly 58,000 clones, of which about 75% are seen a single time; around half belongs to the top ten. Germline values: CDR1 MDHEN, CDR2 SYDVKM. Trimming shortened V by 3 bases and J by 5 bases, and 11 bases separated the two germline ends. CDR3 size: 15 residues.

The receptor was derived from a woman aged 60-75 years who had been exposed to COVID-19. This chain links TRBV28 with TRBJ1-6; D uncertain. Sequences were obtained from PBMCs or T cells enriched from blood (not recorded which). As DNA, the CDR3 is TGTGCCAGCAGTTTGGGAGGCGGGAATAATTCACCCCTCCACTTT. This encodes CASSLGGGNNSPLHF.